Listed below are T cell receptor beta chains from one sample, sequenced in a study of CD8 T cells in Susac syndrome. TCRdb reprocessed the immunoSEQ multiplex PCR reads via MiXCR and lists one record per CDR3 protein. The table shows 90,000 to 150,000 distinct CDR3 sequences, with around 94% occurring only once. The source material was CD4+ T cells from PBMCs. These receptors originate from a human donor with multiple sclerosis. The CDR3 runs from the conserved cysteine through the conserved F or W. The D gene is left open where the match is weak. Not every row has a clone size; where given, it reads once, few, many or a size class.

J: TRBJ1-2; V: TRBV28; size: .; D: .; CDR3: CASSLTQVYGYTF; DNA: TGTGCCAGCAGTTTAACCCAGGTCTATGGCTACACCTTC
J: TRBJ1-4; V: TRBV20-1; size: once; D: .; CDR3: CSARDLRLATNEKLFF; DNA: TGCAGTGCTAGAGATCTGAGACTTGCAACTAATGAAAAACTGTTTTTT
J: TRBJ2-7; V: TRBV18; size: .; D: .; CDR3: CASSASGTPYEQYF; DNA: TGTGCCAGCTCAGCCTCCGGGACTCCCTACGAGCAGTACTTC
J: TRBJ2-3; V: TRBV2; size: .; D: .; CDR3: CASPNGSGVGTQYF; DNA: TGTGCCAGCCCTAATGGAAGTGGGGTCGGTACGCAGTATTTT
J: TRBJ2-1; V: TRBV7-3; size: once; D: .; CDR3: CASSLTGPQFF; DNA: TGTGCCAGCAGCTTAACGGGTCCCCAGTTCTTC
J: TRBJ1-5; V: TRBV20-1; size: once; D: TRBD1; CDR3: CSAGEGQGRAQPQHF; DNA: TGCAGTGCTGGAGAAGGACAGGGAAGGGCTCAGCCCCAGCATTTT
J: TRBJ2-4; V: TRBV19; size: .; D: .; CDR3: CASTDSGKNIQYF; DNA: TGTGCCAGTACCGACAGCGGCAAAAACATTCAGTACTTC
J: TRBJ2-7; V: TRBV5-1; size: .; D: .; CDR3: CASRFRDGSSYEQYF; DNA: TGCGCCAGCAGATTTAGGGACGGGAGCTCCTACGAGCAGTACTTC
J: TRBJ2-5; V: TRBV12-3/TRBV12-4; size: .; D: .; CDR3: CASSSRDSETQYF; DNA: TGTGCCAGCAGTTCCCGGGACTCAGAGACCCAGTACTTC
J: TRBJ2-7; V: TRBV5-1; size: .; D: .; CDR3: CASSSMAGPSIYEQYF; DNA: TGCGCCAGCAGCTCGATGGCAGGACCTAGCATCTACGAGCAGTACTTC
J: TRBJ2-3; V: TRBV12-3/TRBV12-4; size: .; D: .; CDR3: CASSSVGGPSTDTQYF; DNA: TGTGCCAGCAGTTCCGTGGGGGGGCCAAGCACAGATACGCAGTATTTT
J: TRBJ2-3; V: TRBV2; size: .; D: .; CDR3: CASNYRVSTDTQYF; DNA: TGTGCCAGCAACTACAGGGTCAGCACAGATACGCAGTATTTT
J: TRBJ2-6; V: TRBV6-6; size: .; D: TRBD1; CDR3: CASREDRSGANVLTF; DNA: TGTGCCAGCAGGGAGGACAGGTCTGGGGCCAACGTCCTGACTTTC
J: TRBJ2-5; V: TRBV12-3/TRBV12-4; size: once; D: TRBD2; CDR3: CASSLGSGAQETQYF; DNA: TGTGCCAGCAGTTTAGGAAGCGGGGCACAAGAGACCCAGTACTTC
J: TRBJ2-1; V: TRBV29-1; size: .; D: TRBD2; CDR3: CTSGGRFYNEQFF; DNA: TGCACTAGCGGGGGCCGATTTTACAATGAGCAGTTCTTC
J: TRBJ1-6; V: TRBV25-1; size: .; D: .; CDR3: CASSEHLYNSPLHF; DNA: TGTGCCAGCAGTGAACACCTCTATAATTCACCCCTCCACTTT
J: TRBJ1-5; V: TRBV9; size: .; D: TRBD1; CDR3: CASSRGTGAYQPQHF; DNA: TGTGCCAGCAGCCGTGGGACAGGGGCATATCAGCCCCAGCATTTT
J: TRBJ2-7; V: TRBV19; size: .; D: TRBD1; CDR3: CASSSPGTGESYEQYF; DNA: TGTGCCAGTAGTTCCCCCGGGACAGGGGAATCCTACGAGCAGTACTTC
J: TRBJ2-1; V: TRBV11-1; size: .; D: .; CDR3: CASSLRDRHNEQFF; DNA: TGTGCCAGCAGCTTGCGGGACAGACACAATGAGCAGTTCTTC
J: TRBJ1-5; V: TRBV5-1; size: once; D: .; CDR3: CASSPGRNQPQHF; DNA: TGCGCCAGCAGCCCGGGGCGCAATCAGCCCCAGCATTTT
J: TRBJ2-3; V: TRBV15; size: .; D: .; CDR3: CATSHDRVSTDTQYF; DNA: TGTGCCACCAGTCATGACCGGGTTAGCACAGATACGCAGTATTTT
J: TRBJ2-5; V: TRBV20-1; size: .; D: .; CDR3: CSADLQETQYF; DNA: TGCAGTGCTGATCTCCAAGAGACCCAGTACTTC
J: TRBJ2-2; V: TRBV3-1; size: .; D: TRBD2; CDR3: CASSQVFRGEYGELFF; DNA: TGTGCCAGCAGCCAAGTGTTCCGGGGGGAATACGGGGAGCTGTTTTTT
J: TRBJ1-1; V: TRBV7-9; size: .; D: .; CDR3: CASSLVGRNTEAFF; DNA: TGTGCCAGCAGCTTAGTTGGCAGGAACACTGAAGCTTTCTTT
J: TRBJ1-5; V: TRBV19; size: .; D: .; CDR3: CASSMGTPKHNQPQHF; DNA: TGTGCCAGTAGTATGGGGACGCCGAAACACAATCAGCCCCAGCATTTT
J: TRBJ2-1; V: TRBV3-1; size: .; D: .; CDR3: CASSPFDRYNEQFF; DNA: TGTGCCAGCAGCCCGTTCGACAGGTACAATGAGCAGTTCTTC
J: TRBJ2-2; V: TRBV6-1; size: .; D: .; CDR3: CASSLLPGGPGTGELFF; DNA: TGTGCCAGCAGTCTCCTACCCGGGGGACCAGGGACCGGGGAGCTGTTTTTT
J: TRBJ1-2; V: TRBV20-1; size: .; D: TRBD1; CDR3: CSARDLRGNNNYGYTF; DNA: TGCAGTGCTAGAGATCTCAGGGGGAATAATAACTATGGCTACACCTTC
J: TRBJ2-3; V: TRBV6-5; size: few; D: .; CDR3: CASSYRQGRGDTQYF; DNA: TGTGCCAGCAGTTACCGACAGGGGAGGGGAGATACGCAGTATTTT
J: TRBJ1-2; V: TRBV29-1; size: .; D: .; CDR3: CSVVYAHGYTF; DNA: TGCAGCGTTGTATACGCCCATGGCTACACCTTC
J: TRBJ2-1; V: TRBV5-1; size: .; D: .; CDR3: CASSLFEGVRNEQFF; DNA: TGCGCCAGCAGCCTTTTCGAGGGGGTCAGGAATGAGCAGTTCTTC
J: TRBJ2-3; V: TRBV2; size: .; D: .; CDR3: CASRAQRGATDTQYF; DNA: TGTGCCAGCAGGGCTCAACGGGGGGCCACAGATACGCAGTATTTT
J: TRBJ1-1; V: TRBV29-1; size: .; D: .; CDR3: CSATSGILTEAFF; DNA: TGCAGCGCTACTTCGGGGATATTAACTGAAGCTTTCTTT